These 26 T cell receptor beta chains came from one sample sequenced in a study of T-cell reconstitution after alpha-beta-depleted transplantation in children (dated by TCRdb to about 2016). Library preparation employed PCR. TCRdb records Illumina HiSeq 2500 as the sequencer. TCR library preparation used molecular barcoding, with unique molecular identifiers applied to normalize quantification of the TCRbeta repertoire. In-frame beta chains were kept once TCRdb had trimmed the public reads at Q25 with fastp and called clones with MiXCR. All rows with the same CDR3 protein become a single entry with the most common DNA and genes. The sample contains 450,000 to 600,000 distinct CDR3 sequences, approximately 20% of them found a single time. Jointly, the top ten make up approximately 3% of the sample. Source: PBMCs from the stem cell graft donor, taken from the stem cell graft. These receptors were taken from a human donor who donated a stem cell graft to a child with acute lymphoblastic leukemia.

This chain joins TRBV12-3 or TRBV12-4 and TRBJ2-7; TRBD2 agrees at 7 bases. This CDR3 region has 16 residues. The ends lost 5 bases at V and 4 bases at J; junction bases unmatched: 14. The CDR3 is CASSPSLPAGLYEQYF. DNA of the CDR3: TGTGCCAGCAGTCCGTCCTTGCCAGCGGGGTTATACGAGCAGTACTTC.

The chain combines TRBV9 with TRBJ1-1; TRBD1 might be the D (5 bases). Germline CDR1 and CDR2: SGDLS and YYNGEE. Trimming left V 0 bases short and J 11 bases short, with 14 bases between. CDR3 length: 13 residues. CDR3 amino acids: CASSVVAGAAAFF. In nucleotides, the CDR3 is TGTGCCAGCAGCGTAGTGGCCGGGGCGGCGGCTTTCTTT.

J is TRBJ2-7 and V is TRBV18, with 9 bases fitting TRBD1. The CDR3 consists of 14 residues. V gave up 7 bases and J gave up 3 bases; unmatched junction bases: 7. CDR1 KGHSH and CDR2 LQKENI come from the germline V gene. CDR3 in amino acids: CASFGTGPHYEQYF. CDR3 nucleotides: TGTGCCAGCTTCGGGACAGGGCCTCACTACGAGCAGTACTTC.

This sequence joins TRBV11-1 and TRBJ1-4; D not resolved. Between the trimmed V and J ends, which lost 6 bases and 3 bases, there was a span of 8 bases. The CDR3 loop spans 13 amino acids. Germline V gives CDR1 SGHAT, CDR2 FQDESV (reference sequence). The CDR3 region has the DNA TGTGCCAGCAGAGCGGACCCTAATGAAAAACTGTTTTTT. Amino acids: CASRADPNEKLFF.

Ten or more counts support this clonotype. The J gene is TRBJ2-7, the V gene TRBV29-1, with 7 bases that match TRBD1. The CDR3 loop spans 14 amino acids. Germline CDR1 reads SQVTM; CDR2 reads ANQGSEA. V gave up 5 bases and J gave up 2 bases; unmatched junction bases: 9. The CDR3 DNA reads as TGCAGCGTTATGCCGCCGGGACAGACCTACGAGCAGTACTTC. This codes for CSVMPPGQTYEQYF.

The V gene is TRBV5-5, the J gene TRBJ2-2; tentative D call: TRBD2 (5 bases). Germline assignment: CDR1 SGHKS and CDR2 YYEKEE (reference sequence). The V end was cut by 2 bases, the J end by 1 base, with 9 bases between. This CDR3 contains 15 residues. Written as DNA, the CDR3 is TGTGCCAGCAGCTTTTACGGGATGAACACCGGGGAGCTGTTTTTT. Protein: CASSFYGMNTGELFF. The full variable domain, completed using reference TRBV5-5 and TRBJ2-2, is DAGVTQSPTHLIKTRGQQVTLRCSPISGHKSVSWYQQVLGQGPQFIFQYYEKEERGRGNFPDRFSARQFPNYSSELNVNALLLGDSALYLCASSFYGMNTGELFFGEGSRLTVL.

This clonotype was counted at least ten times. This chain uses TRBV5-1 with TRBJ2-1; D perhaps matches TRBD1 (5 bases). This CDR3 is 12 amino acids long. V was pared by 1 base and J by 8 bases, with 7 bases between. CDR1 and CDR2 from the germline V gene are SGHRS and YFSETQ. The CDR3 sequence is CASSLIGDEQFF. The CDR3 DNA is TGCGCCAGCAGCTTGATAGGGGATGAGCAGTTCTTC. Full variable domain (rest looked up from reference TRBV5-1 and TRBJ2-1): KAGVTQTPRYLIKTRGQQVTLSCSPISGHRSVSWYQQTPGQGLQFLFEYFSETQRNKGNFPGRFSGRQFSNSRSEMNVSTLELGDSALYLCASSLIGDEQFFGPGTRLTVL.

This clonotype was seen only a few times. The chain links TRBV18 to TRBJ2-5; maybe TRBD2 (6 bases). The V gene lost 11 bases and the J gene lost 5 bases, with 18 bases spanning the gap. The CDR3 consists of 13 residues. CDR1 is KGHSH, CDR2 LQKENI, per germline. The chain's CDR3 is CAGRAPEGETQYF. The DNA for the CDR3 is TGTGCCGGCCGGGCCCCGGAGGGCGAGACCCAGTACTTC.

In DNA, the CDR3 is TGTGCCAGCAAACCGGGACAGAAGGCATATACCCAGTACTTC. It translates to CASKPGQKAYTQYF. This chain joins TRBV5-5 and TRBJ2-5, with 7 bases aligning to TRBD1. The CDR3 spans 14 residues. CDR1 and CDR2 from the germline V gene are SGHKS and YYEKEE (reference sequence). J gave up 8 bases and V 6 bases, and 13 bases lay outside the gene matches.

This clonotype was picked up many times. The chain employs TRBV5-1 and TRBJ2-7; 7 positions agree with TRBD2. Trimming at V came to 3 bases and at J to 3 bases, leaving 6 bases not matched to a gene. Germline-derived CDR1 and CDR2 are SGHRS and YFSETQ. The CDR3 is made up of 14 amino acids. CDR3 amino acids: CASSWGSSGYEQYF. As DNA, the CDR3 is TGCGCCAGCAGCTGGGGGTCTAGCGGCTACGAGCAGTACTTC.

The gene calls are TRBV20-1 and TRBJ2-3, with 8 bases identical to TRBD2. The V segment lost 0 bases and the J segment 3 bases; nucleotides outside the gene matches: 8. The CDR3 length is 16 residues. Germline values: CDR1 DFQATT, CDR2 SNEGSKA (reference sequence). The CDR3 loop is CSARDPSGSLTDTQYF. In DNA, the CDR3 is TGCAGTGCTAGAGATCCCAGCGGGAGCTTGACAGATACGCAGTATTTT.

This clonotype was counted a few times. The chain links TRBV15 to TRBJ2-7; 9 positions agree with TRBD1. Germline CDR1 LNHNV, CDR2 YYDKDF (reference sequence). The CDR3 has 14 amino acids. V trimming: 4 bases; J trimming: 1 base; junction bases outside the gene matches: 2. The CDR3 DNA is TGTGCCACCAGCATGGGACAGGGTTCCTACGAGCAGTACTTC. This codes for CATSMGQGSYEQYF.

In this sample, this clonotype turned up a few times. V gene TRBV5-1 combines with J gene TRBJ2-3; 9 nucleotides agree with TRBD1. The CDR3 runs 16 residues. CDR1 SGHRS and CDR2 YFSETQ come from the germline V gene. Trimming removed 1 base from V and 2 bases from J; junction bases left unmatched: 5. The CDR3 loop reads CASSLYGQGYTDTQYF. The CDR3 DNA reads TGCGCCAGCAGCTTGTACGGACAGGGGTACACAGATACGCAGTATTTT. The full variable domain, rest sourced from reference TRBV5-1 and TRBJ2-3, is KAGVTQTPRYLIKTRGQQVTLSCSPISGHRSVSWYQQTPGQGLQFLFEYFSETQRNKGNFPGRFSGRQFSNSRSEMNVSTLELGDSALYLCASSLYGQGYTDTQYFGPGTRLTVL.

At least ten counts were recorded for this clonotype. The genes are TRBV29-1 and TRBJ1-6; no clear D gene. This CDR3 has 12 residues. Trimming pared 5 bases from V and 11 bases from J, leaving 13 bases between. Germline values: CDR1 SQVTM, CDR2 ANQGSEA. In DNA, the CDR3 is TGCAGCGTTTACACCCCCGGGGCACCCCTCCACTTT. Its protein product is CSVYTPGAPLHF.

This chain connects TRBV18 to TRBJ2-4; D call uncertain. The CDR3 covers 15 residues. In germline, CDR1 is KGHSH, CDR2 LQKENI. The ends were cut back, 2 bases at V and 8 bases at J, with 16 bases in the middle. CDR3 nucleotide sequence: TGTGCCAGCTCACCAGTCATGCTCTCTGGGGACATTCAGTACTTC. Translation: CASSPVMLSGDIQYF.

The CDR3 protein is CASSPLWGERYGYTF. CDR3 sequence (DNA): TGCGCCAGCAGCCCATTGTGGGGGGAGCGTTATGGCTACACCTTC. The chain uses TRBV5-1 and TRBJ1-2; D possibly corresponds to TRBD1 (5 bases). Trimming cost V 4 bases and J 5 bases, with 18 bases left between them. Germline V gives CDR1 SGHRS, CDR2 YFSETQ. The length of the CDR3 is 15 residues.

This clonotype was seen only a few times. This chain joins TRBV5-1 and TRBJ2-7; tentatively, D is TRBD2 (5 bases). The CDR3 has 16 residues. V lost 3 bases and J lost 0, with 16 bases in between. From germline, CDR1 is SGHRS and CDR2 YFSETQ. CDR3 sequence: CASSSSPSSSSYEQYF. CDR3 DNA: TGCGCCAGCAGCTCCTCTCCTAGCTCAAGCTCCTACGAGCAGTACTTC. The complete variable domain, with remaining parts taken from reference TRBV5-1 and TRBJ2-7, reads KAGVTQTPRYLIKTRGQQVTLSCSPISGHRSVSWYQQTPGQGLQFLFEYFSETQRNKGNFPGRFSGRQFSNSRSEMNVSTLELGDSALYLCASSSSPSSSSYEQYFGPGTRLTVT.

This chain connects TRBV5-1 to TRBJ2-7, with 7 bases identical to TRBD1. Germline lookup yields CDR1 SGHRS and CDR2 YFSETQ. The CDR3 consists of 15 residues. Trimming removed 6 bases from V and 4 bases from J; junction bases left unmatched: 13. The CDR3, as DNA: TGCGCCAGCACCCCACAGGACAGGAATTTATACGAGCAGTACTTC. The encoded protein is CASTPQDRNLYEQYF.

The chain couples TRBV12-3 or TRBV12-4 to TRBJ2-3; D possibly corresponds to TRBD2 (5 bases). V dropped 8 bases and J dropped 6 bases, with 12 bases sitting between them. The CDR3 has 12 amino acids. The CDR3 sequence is CASGSLSDTQYF. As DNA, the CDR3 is TGTGCCAGCGGGAGTTTAAGTGATACGCAGTATTTT.

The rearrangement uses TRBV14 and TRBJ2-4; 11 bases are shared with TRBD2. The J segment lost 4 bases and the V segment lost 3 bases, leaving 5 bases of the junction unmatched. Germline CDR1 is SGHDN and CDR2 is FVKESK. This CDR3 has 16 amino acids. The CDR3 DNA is TGTGCCAGCAGCCACTTACTAGCGGGAGTTAAAAACATTCAGTACTTC. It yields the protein CASSHLLAGVKNIQYF.

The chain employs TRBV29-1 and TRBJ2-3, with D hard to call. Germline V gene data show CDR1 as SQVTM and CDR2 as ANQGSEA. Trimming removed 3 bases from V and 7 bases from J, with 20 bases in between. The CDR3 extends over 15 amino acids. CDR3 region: CSVEYLNQARNTQYF. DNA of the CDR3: TGCAGCGTTGAGTACCTCAATCAAGCCCGGAATACGCAGTATTTT.

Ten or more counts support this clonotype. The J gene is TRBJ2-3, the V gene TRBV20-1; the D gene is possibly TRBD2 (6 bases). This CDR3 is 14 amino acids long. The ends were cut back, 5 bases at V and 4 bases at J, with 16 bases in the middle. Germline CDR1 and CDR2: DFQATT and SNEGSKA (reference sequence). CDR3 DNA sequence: TGCAGTGCTTCTCTTGGGCGGGAAGCAGATACGCAGTATTTT. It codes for CSASLGREADTQYF.

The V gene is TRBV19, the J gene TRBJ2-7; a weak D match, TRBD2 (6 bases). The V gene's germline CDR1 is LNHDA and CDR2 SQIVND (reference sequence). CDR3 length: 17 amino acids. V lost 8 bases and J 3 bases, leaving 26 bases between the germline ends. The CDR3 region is CASGPGRGNGSFYEQYF. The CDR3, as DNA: TGTGCCAGTGGTCCCGGCCGGGGGAACGGGAGTTTCTACGAGCAGTACTTC.

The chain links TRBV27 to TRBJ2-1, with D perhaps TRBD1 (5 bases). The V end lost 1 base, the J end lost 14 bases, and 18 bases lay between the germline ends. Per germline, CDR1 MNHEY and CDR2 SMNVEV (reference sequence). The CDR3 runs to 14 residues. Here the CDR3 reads CASSLLARQGDEFF. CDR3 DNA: TGTGCCAGCAGTTTATTGGCTAGGCAGGGCGACGAGTTCTTC.

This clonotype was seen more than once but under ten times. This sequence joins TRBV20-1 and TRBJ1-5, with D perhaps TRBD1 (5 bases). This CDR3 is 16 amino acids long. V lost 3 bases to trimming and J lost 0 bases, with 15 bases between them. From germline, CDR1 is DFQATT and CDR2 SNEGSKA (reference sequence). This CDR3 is CSASRDRTYSNQPQHF. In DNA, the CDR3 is TGCAGTGCTAGCAGGGACCGCACTTATAGCAATCAGCCCCAGCATTTT.

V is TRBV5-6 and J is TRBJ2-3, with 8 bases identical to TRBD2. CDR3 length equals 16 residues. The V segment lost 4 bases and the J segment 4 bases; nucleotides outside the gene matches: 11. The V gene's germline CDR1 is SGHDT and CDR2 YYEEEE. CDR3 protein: CASSPFPGLVADTQYF. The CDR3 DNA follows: TGTGCCAGCAGCCCATTTCCGGGACTAGTAGCAGATACGCAGTATTTT.